This TCR beta chain originates from a study of T cells after posttransplantation cyclophosphamide. General observations from the study: TRB clonality was highly associated with recipient CMV seropositivity and reactivation. Later post-transplant blood repertoires were often dominated by donor CD8+ memory clones. Tissue-infiltrating T cells from skin or gut overlapped little with blood T cells.

Measured with immunoSEQ multiplex PCR; TCRdb has only the in-frame clones, and not every one. The sample comprises tens of thousands of clones, about 90% of which are singletons, and approximately 3.1% rests with the top ten. On the day of bone marrow donation, the related graft donor provided peripheral blood. Worth noting for this clone: Its specificity is not known.

The V gene's germline CDR1 is SGHRS and CDR2 YFSETQ. V was clipped by 5 bases and J by 0 bases; unmatched bases: 4. CDR3 length equals 15 residues. The receptor comes from a woman aged 50 to 65 in good health and a related stem cell transplant donor. The sample consisted of PBMCs. The genes are TRBV5-1 and TRBJ1-1; the match to TRBD1 covers 10 bases. The CDR3 spells CASSLTGGLNTEAFF. DNA of the CDR3: TGCGCCAGCAGTTTGACAGGGGGCTTGAACACTGAAGCTTTCTTT.